One and the same sample provided the 18 T cell receptor beta chains below, sequenced in a study of cytomegalovirus exposure and HLA in healthy donors. Primers included in the PCR were 60 Vbeta and 13 Jbeta primers. Sequencing was performed with immunoSEQ multiplex PCR; in TCRdb, only in-frame clones are kept and a portion is missing. This table holds 140,000 to 150,000 clones, around two thirds found once. Specimen: PBMCs. The receptors derive from a woman in her sixties in good health and CMV-seropositive.

The V call is TRBV5-1, the J call TRBJ1-1; possibly TRBD1 for D (6 bases). The CDR3 is made up of 14 amino acids. Trimming left V 4 bases short and J 2 bases short, with 12 bases between. Germline lookup yields CDR1 SGHRS and CDR2 YFSETQ. Here the CDR3 DNA reads TGCGCCAGCAGCCAGGGACATCTCAACACTGAAGCTTTCTTT. Amino acids: CASSQGHLNTEAFF.

This clone appeared a few times. The chain employs TRBV19 and TRBJ2-3, with 8 bases that match TRBD1. V was pared by 5 bases and J by 2 bases, with 9 bases of the junction left unmatched. The CDR3 extends over 16 amino acids. Germline lookup yields CDR1 LNHDA and CDR2 SQIVND (reference sequence). The CDR3 loop reads CASSSAGGRTTDTQYF. The CDR3 DNA reads as TGTGCCAGTAGTTCCGCAGGGGGCCGGACCACAGATACGCAGTATTTT.

V usage is TRBV19 and J usage is TRBJ2-5; 11 bases agree with TRBD2. The CDR3 covers 15 residues. Germline V gene sequence: CDR1 LNHDA, CDR2 SQIVND (reference sequence). The V and J ends lost 1 base and 5 bases, in that order; junction bases with no gene match: 3. CDR3 sequence reads: CASSIGTSGRETQYF. Here the CDR3 DNA reads TGTGCCAGTAGTATAGGGACTAGCGGGCGCGAGACCCAGTACTTC.

This sequence joins TRBV7-2 and TRBJ1-1, with TRBD1 as a possible D gene (6 bases). Trimming removed 1 base at V and 1 base at J, with 10 bases between. The CDR3 sequence is 15 residues long. The germline V gene has CDR1 SGHTA and CDR2 FQGNSA. CDR3 sequence: CASSLEGVRNTEAFF. In nucleotides, the CDR3 is TGTGCCAGCAGCTTAGAGGGGGTCCGGAACACTGAAGCTTTCTTT. Full variable domain (rest looked up from reference TRBV7-2 and TRBJ1-1): GAGVSQSPSNKVTEKGKDVELRCDPISGHTALYWYRQSLGQGLEFLIYFQGNSAPDKSGLPSDRFSAERTGGSVSTLTIQRTQQEDSAVYLCASSLEGVRNTEAFFGQGTRLTVV.

The CDR3 reads CASSFLTGNQETQYF. Here the CDR3 DNA reads TGTGCCAGCAGTTTCTTGACAGGGAACCAAGAGACCCAGTACTTC. The genes are TRBV28 and TRBJ2-5; 7 nucleotides align to TRBD1. The V gene's germline CDR1 is MDHEN and CDR2 SYDVKM. CDR3 length equals 15 residues. Trimming took 3 bases from V and 0 from J; bases not matched to a gene: 4.

V and J are TRBV5-4 and TRBJ1-2; TRBD1 agrees at 10 bases. Looked up from germline, CDR1 is SGHNT and CDR2 is YYREEE (reference sequence). Losses at the gene ends were 3 bases for V and 8 bases for J; bases not matched to a gene: 7. The CDR3 is 14 amino acids. CDR3: CASSYDRGQGGYTF. CDR3 bases: TGTGCCAGCAGCTACGACAGGGGGCAGGGAGGCTACACCTTC.

The chain's CDR3 is CASSAADSSEKLFF. CDR3 DNA sequence: TGCGCCAGCAGCGCGGCCGACAGTTCTGAAAAACTGTTTTTT. The chain links TRBV5-1 to TRBJ1-4, with D maybe TRBD1 (5 bases). Trimming removed 4 bases from V and 7 bases from J, with 14 bases in between. CDR3 length: 14 amino acids. From germline, CDR1 is SGHRS and CDR2 YFSETQ.

The J gene is TRBJ2-5, the V gene TRBV5-1; the match to TRBD2 covers 7 bases. V lost 5 bases, J lost 0 bases, and 1 base stayed unmatched. Germline CDR1 is SGHRS and CDR2 is YFSETQ. The CDR3 spans 13 residues. CDR3 nucleotide sequence: TGCGCCAGCAGGCGGGGGTACCAAGAGACCCAGTACTTC. Translated, it gives CASRRGYQETQYF.

This chain uses TRBV19 with TRBJ2-7; 7 nucleotides line up with TRBD2. Germline V lookup: CDR1 LNHDA, CDR2 SQIVND (reference sequence). V was clipped by 9 bases and J by 6 bases; unmatched bases: 11. The CDR3 covers 13 residues. The CDR3 loop is CASNSRLAGEQYF. CDR3 DNA: TGTGCCAGCAACAGCAGACTAGCTGGCGAGCAGTACTTC.

This rearrangement joins TRBV7-8 to TRBJ2-5, with 11 bases identical to TRBD2. With V trimmed by 4 bases and J by 3 bases, 7 bases remained unmatched. The germline gives CDR1 SGHVS, CDR2 FQNEAQ. CDR3 length equals 16 residues. In DNA form, the CDR3 reads TGTGCCAGCAGCTCCTCTGCGGGACTAGCGGAAGAGACCCAGTACTTC. Its protein is CASSSSAGLAEETQYF.

V and J are TRBV19 and TRBJ2-3; D unresolved. V was clipped by 3 bases and J by 1 base, with 8 bases between them. CDR1 and CDR2 from the germline V gene are LNHDA and SQIVND (reference sequence). The CDR3 contains 14 residues. The CDR3 DNA is TGTGCCAGTAGTATCCAGGCTGGCACAGATACGCAGTATTTT. Translated, it gives CASSIQAGTDTQYF.

The chain carries TRBV29-1 and TRBJ2-2; no reliable D call. This CDR3 region has 11 residues. Trimming left V 7 bases short and J 1 base short, with 4 bases between. Looked up from germline, CDR1 is SQVTM and CDR2 is ANQGSEA. CDR3 DNA: TGCAGCGGTAGGAACACCGGGGAGCTGTTTTTT. It specifies CSGRNTGELFF.

V is TRBV15 and J is TRBJ1-4; D may be TRBD1 (6 bases). There are 16 residues in the CDR3. Trimming pared 1 base from V and 5 bases from J, leaving 14 bases between. Germline V lookup: CDR1 LNHNV, CDR2 YYDKDF (reference sequence). CDR3 coding DNA: TGTGCCACCAGCAGAGGAGGGTCTGGGGGCAATGAAAAACTGTTTTTT. It codes for CATSRGGSGGNEKLFF.

This clone is a singleton in its sample. The V gene is TRBV10-3, the J gene TRBJ2-7, with 11 bases that match TRBD2. Per germline, CDR1 ENHRY and CDR2 SYGVKD. V trimming: 0 bases; J trimming: 3 bases; junction bases outside the gene matches: 7. The CDR3 is 17 residues long. The CDR3 spells CAISESDATSGNYEQYF. CDR3 nucleotides: TGTGCCATCAGTGAGTCGGACGCGACTAGCGGGAACTACGAGCAGTACTTC.

The rearrangement uses TRBV5-3 and TRBJ2-1; the match to TRBD2 covers 8 bases. TRBV5-3 is an open reading frame whose function is uncertain. The CDR3 consists of 15 residues. Losses at the gene ends were 2 bases for V and 3 bases for J; bases not matched to a gene: 4. This CDR3 reads CARSLLAGCYNEQFF. CDR3 DNA sequence: TGTGCCAGAAGCTTATTAGCGGGGTGCTACAATGAGCAGTTCTTC.

The chain uses TRBV2 and TRBJ1-1; D not certain. The V end lost 6 bases, the J end lost 0 bases, and 8 bases lay between the germline ends. The germline gives CDR1 SNHLY, CDR2 FYNNEI. The CDR3 covers 13 residues. The CDR3 DNA is TGTGCCAGCAGCCCCGGTCTGAACACTGAAGCTTTCTTT. This gives the protein CASSPGLNTEAFF.

This clone was recorded only once. This sequence joins TRBV28 and TRBJ2-7, with 10 bases that match TRBD2. Germline V CDR1 and CDR2: MDHEN, SYDVKM. The CDR3 contains 15 residues. Losses at the gene ends were 5 bases for V and 2 bases for J; bases not matched to a gene: 6. The CDR3 sequence is CASSTSGRAPYEQYF. The CDR3 DNA reads as TGTGCCAGCAGTACAAGCGGGAGGGCCCCCTACGAGCAGTACTTC.

The chain has TRBV19 and TRBJ2-7; 8 nucleotides line up with TRBD1. The V and J ends lost 3 bases and 3 bases, in that order; junction bases with no gene match: 7. Per germline, CDR1 LNHDA and CDR2 SQIVND (reference sequence). This CDR3 spans 15 amino acids. The CDR3 protein is CASSIKGQGVYEQYF. CDR3 nucleotide sequence: TGTGCCAGTAGTATCAAAGGACAGGGAGTCTACGAGCAGTACTTC.